The source of this T cell receptor beta chain is a study of blood T cell repertoires in COVID-19 (dated by TCRdb to the early 2020s). Regarding the research as a whole: Samples covering the acute and convalescent phases of COVID-19 were provided by collaborators in the United States, Italy and Spain. The prospective study material was composed of cDNA or gDNA derived from T cells, B-cell-depleted T cells, or PBMCs. The dataset comprised deeply sampled blood TCRbeta repertoires from subjects exposed to, actively infected with, or recovered from COVID-19. A freely available public database, intended as a resource for researchers studying the immune response to SARS-CoV-2, is where the repertoires were released. Samples came from the ongoing ImmuneRACE study (first 160 participants) plus 1,254 subjects from 6 global collaborators. The sample metadata nearly always contained a de-identified subject ID, COVID-19 status, age in years and sex. Where HLA class I and class II types were available, the types were taken from metadata supplied by the sample provider, not from assay-based typing. Overall study outcomes, separate from this receptor: Clinical and demographic metadata were provided uncurated, with the amount varying by source and participant.

TCRbeta CDR3 regions were amplified from genomic DNA by means of the immunoSEQ Assay, a bias-controlled multiplex PCR. In the original analysis: Within the assay, amplification of reference gene primers was used to estimate how many nucleated cells each sample contained. To quantify the absolute abundance of each unique TCRbeta CDR3 rearrangement, sequence reads were collapsed and filtered. For each sample, productive Simpson clonality was calculated by taking the square root of Simpson's diversity index across productive rearrangements. Imported from immuneACCESS, the table was reduced by TCRdb to in-frame sequences with V and J called. These copies leave out some clones; in studies compared against another copy, an unresolved V gene accounts for under half, and the cause of the remainder is not known. V and J calls and clone size follow that table, whereas D and trimming were derived from the DNA. In all, the sample holds about 110,000 clones, and 70% to 85% of those were seen once. About 20% of the sample is in the top ten clones.

V loses 5 bases, J loses 2 bases, and the germline ends lie 13 bases apart. Based on the germline V gene, the CDR1 and CDR2 sequences are MNHEY and SVGEGT. From the cysteine up to the phenylalanine, the CDR3 has a length of 15 residues. Just CDR3 DNA is preserved here, 45 bases in frame from base 1. The sample holds one count of this clone. It lacks a known antigen. No quality values exist for individual bases; no much larger clone is one base distant. Collaborating institutions collected whole blood in K2EDTA tubes following their own protocols. Collaborator samples were shipped for TCRbeta analysis as frozen whole blood, isolated PBMCs, or DNA extracted from either sample type.

The chain was built from TRBV6-2 or TRBV6-3 and TRBJ1-3; TRBD1 is a possible D gene, resting on 5 matching bases. This receptor was obtained from a man between 65 and 85 years old with active or convalescent COVID-19. Sequenced input: peripheral blood. The CDR3 reads as follows: CASSPPKGAGNTIYF. The nucleotide sequence is TGTGCCAGCAGTCCCCCGAAAGGGGCTGGAAACACCATATATTTT.